This T cell receptor (beta chain) originates from a study of blood T cell repertoires in COVID-19. Generated by immunoSEQ multiplex PCR, the TCRdb table keeps only in-frame clones and is missing some. This table has around 250,000 clones, 90% appearing once. The CDR3 spans 13 residues. Looked up from germline, CDR1 is LNHDA and CDR2 is SQIVND (reference sequence). Trimming stripped 5 bases from V and 1 base from J, with 9 bases between. The sequenced sample consisted of peripheral blood. The gene calls are TRBV19 and TRBJ2-7; D not certain. The receptor comes from a woman in her sixties or seventies with COVID-19, enrolled during active disease. The CDR3 nucleotides are TGTGCCAGTAGTCGCGGCGGATCCTACGAGCAGTACTTC. Its translation is CASSRGGSYEQYF. The variable domain in full, completed from reference TRBV19 and TRBJ2-7, reads DGGITQSPKYLFRKEGQNVTLSCEQNLNHDAMYWYRQDPGQGLRLIYYSQIVNDFQKGDIAEGYSVSREKKESFPLTVTSAQKNPTAFYLCASSRGGSYEQYFGPGTRLTVT.